The source of this T cell receptor beta chain is a study of blood T cells in healthy people across ages. Alongside a J-beta primer mix, a sample-barcoded 5' primer served in a second PCR lasting about 7 to 11 cycles. TCRdb processed the 5' RACE reads anew with MiXCR; each CDR3 protein has one entry. This sample has about a million distinct CDR3 sequences, with roughly 47% found just once. A word on this clonotype: Compared with germline, one end of the junction differs, possibly owing to a read error.

Germline V gene sequence: CDR1 SGHRS, CDR2 YFSETQ. CDR3 length equals 13 residues. This clonotype originated in an older woman in good health. The specimen sequenced was blood. This chain connects TRBV5-1 to TRBJ2-4, with D possibly being TRBD1 (6 bases). The J call may not be correct, given that the DNA end is closer to TRBJ2-7. The CDR3 DNA is TGCGCCGGCAGCGACCAGACAGGATACGAGCAGTACTTC. It encodes CAGSDQTGYEQYF.